This entry concerns a single T cell receptor beta chain. This sample stems from a study of cytomegalovirus exposure and HLA in healthy donors. PCR used 60 Vbeta primers and 13 Jbeta primers. Clones were sequenced by immunoSEQ multiplex PCR, and TCRdb holds only the in-frame ones, with some missing. Of more than 150,000 clones in the sample, about four fifths were seen once. The CDR3 has 12 residues. The germline V and J ends were trimmed by 4 bases and 8 bases, with 11 bases remaining between them. CDR1 is SNHLY, CDR2 FYNNEI, per germline. Sequenced input: PBMCs. This sequence originates from a boy aged 5-17 years in good health and CMV-seronegative. The genes are TRBV2 and TRBJ1-2, with D possibly matching TRBD1 (6 bases). The CDR3 protein is CASSVNRAGYTF. CDR3 in DNA: TGTGCCAGCAGTGTGAACAGGGCAGGCTACACCTTC.